Below are 12 T cell receptor beta chains sequenced from a single sample in a study of T cells in Graves' hyperthyroidism and ophthalmopathy. The investigators amplified TCR beta CDR3 regions from RNA transcripts. First-round RT-PCR of the TCR CDR3 relied on the HTBI primer set. TCRdb re-called the multiplex PCR reads through MiXCR, storing one row per CDR3 protein. The sample lists about 560,000 distinct CDR3 sequences, 46% occurring once. Sequenced sample: peripheral blood or thyroid tissue (not recorded which). These receptors all stem from a woman aged 18-29 years with Graves' hyperthyroidism.

The V and J genes are TRBV19 and TRBJ1-5, with D possibly TRBD1 on 5 matching bases. Trimming left V 7 bases short and J 4 bases short, with 23 bases between. The CDR3 covers 17 residues. The germline CDR1 and CDR2 sequences are LNHDA and SQIVND (reference sequence). The CDR3 DNA sequence: TGTGCCAGTATGCGGAAGGGAGGGGCCCCTGGTAATCAGCCCCAGCATTTT. Translating it yields CASMRKGGAPGNQPQHF.

Only a few counts were recorded for this clonotype. The genes are TRBV20-1 and TRBJ1-1, with D perhaps matching TRBD1 (6 bases). CDR3 length: 12 amino acids. From germline, CDR1 is DFQATT and CDR2 SNEGSKA (reference sequence). V lost 2 bases and J lost 4, with 8 bases in between. CDR3 nucleotides: TGCAGTGCTAGATCAGGGGTCACTGAAGCTTTCTTT. Protein: CSARSGVTEAFF.

This chain links TRBV29-1 with TRBJ2-7; 14 bases align to TRBD2. This CDR3 is 14 amino acids long. V trimming: 5 bases; J trimming: 4 bases; junction bases outside the gene matches: 4. Germline assignment: CDR1 SQVTM and CDR2 ANQGSEA. DNA of the CDR3: TGCAGCGTTTCGGGACTAGCGGGGGTATACGAGCAGTACTTC. Encoded protein: CSVSGLAGVYEQYF.

J is TRBJ1-1 and V is TRBV7-2; unclear D gene. Between the trimmed V and J ends, which lost 3 bases and 2 bases, there was a span of 7 bases. Germline lookup yields CDR1 SGHTA and CDR2 FQGNSA. The CDR3 length is 13 residues. CDR3 bases: TGTGCCAGCAGCTTGAGAATCAACACTGAAGCTTTCTTT. Its protein product is CASSLRINTEAFF.

This clonotype was picked up a small number of times. The rearrangement uses TRBV7-9 and TRBJ2-2; D not resolved. Germline CDR1 reads SEHNR; CDR2 reads FQNEAQ (reference sequence). The CDR3 has 15 amino acids. V was trimmed by 7 bases and J by 4 bases, leaving 16 bases between them. The CDR3 bases are TGTGCCAGCACCCCGACTGCGTCGAGCACCGGGGAGCTGTTTTTT. Its protein product is CASTPTASSTGELFF.

The table lists this clonotype with a few counts. An end of the junction does not agree with germline; a read error may underlie this. The V call is TRBV7-8, the J call TRBJ1-5, with D possibly TRBD1 on 5 matching bases. The germline gives CDR1 SGHVS, CDR2 FQNEAQ. The CDR3 is 15 residues long. This chain's CDR3 is CASGLGGQGNQPQHF. The CDR3 region has the DNA TGTGCCAGCGGCTTGGGGGGTCAGGGCAATCAGCCCCAGCATTTT. Full variable domain (rest looked up from reference TRBV7-8 and TRBJ1-5): GAGVSQSPRYKVAKRGQDVALRCDPISGHVSLFWYQQALGQGPEFLTYFQNEAQLDKSGLPSDRFFAERPEGSVSTLKIQRTQQEDSAVYLCASGLGGQGNQPQHFGDGTRLSIL.

This clonotype showed up just once. At one end the junction does not follow the germline gene, possibly because of a read error. V gene TRBV29-1 combines with J gene TRBJ1-2, with D possibly matching TRBD1 (6 bases). Germline V lookup: CDR1 SQVTM, CDR2 ANQGSEA. The CDR3 loop spans 16 amino acids. CDR3 sequence (DNA): TGCAGCGTAGAAGGGGGGGCTAGTGCCGCTAACTATGGCTACACCTTC. Residues: CSVEGGASAANYGYTF.

The J gene is TRBJ1-1, the V gene TRBV15; 7 nucleotides line up with TRBD1. This CDR3 contains 14 residues. CDR1 is LNHNV, CDR2 YYDKDF, per germline (reference sequence). V trimming: 0 bases; J trimming: 5 bases; junction bases outside the gene matches: 3. CDR3 protein: CATSRDQGETEAFF. DNA of the CDR3: TGTGCCACCAGCAGAGATCAGGGGGAGACTGAAGCTTTCTTT.

This clonotype has only one observation. This sequence may be a read error, since a much larger clone differs from it by one base. This chain connects TRBV7-8 to TRBJ2-5; 7 bases line up with TRBD2. This CDR3 has 15 residues. The germline V gene encodes CDR1 SGHVS and CDR2 FQNEAQ. CDR3 sequence reads: CASTQREGVMETRYF. The CDR3 bases are TGTGCCAGCACCCAAAGGGAGGGAGTCATGGAGACCCGGTACTTC. The full variable domain, completed using reference TRBV7-8 and TRBJ2-5, is GAGVSQSPRYKVAKRGQDVALRCDPISGHVSLFWYQQALGQGPEFLTYFQNEAQLDKSGLPSDRFFAERPEGSVSTLKIQRTQQEDSAVYLCASTQREGVMETRYFGPGTRLLVL.

There are a few counts of this clonotype. J is TRBJ2-7 and V is TRBV7-9; 12 bases map to TRBD1. The germline gives CDR1 SEHNR, CDR2 FQNEAQ (reference sequence). This CDR3 contains 15 residues. V trimming: 5 bases; J trimming: 2 bases; junction bases outside the gene matches: 4. The CDR3, as DNA: TGTGCCAGCAGCCAAGGGACAGGGGGCCCCTACGAGCAGTACTTC. This sequence encodes CASSQGTGGPYEQYF.

This chain connects TRBV12-3 or TRBV12-4 to TRBJ2-3; 8 nucleotides match TRBD2. The CDR3 consists of 15 residues. V shed 3 bases, J shed 4 bases, and the junction held 6 bases outside the gene matches. The CDR3 loop reads CASSFGAGVADTQYF. DNA for the CDR3: TGTGCCAGCAGTTTTGGAGCGGGAGTGGCAGATACGCAGTATTTT.

This chain joins TRBV6-1 and TRBJ1-5; 11 bases are a match to TRBD1. Trimming took 6 bases from V and 8 from J; bases not matched to a gene: 6. The CDR3 extends over 14 amino acids. Per germline, CDR1 MNHNS and CDR2 SASEGT. CDR3 sequence: CASRPGTGGEPQHF. CDR3 bases: TGTGCCAGCAGGCCCGGGACAGGGGGTGAGCCCCAGCATTTT.